Following are 18 T cell receptor beta chains from one sample sequenced in a study of cytomegalovirus exposure and HLA in healthy donors (dated by TCRdb to about 2017). The receptor library was made with the immunoSEQ multiplex PCR assay. In TCRdb, the immuneACCESS table is reduced to in-frame sequences with V and J assigned. These tables do not hold every clone; where another copy was compared, an unresolved V gene accounts for under half, and the others remain unexplained. The sample records some 68,000 clones, approximately 94% of which are singletons. The ten biggest clones cover 1.4% of the sample. The sequenced material came from PBMCs. The receptors originated from a man aged 18-30 years in good health and CMV-seropositive.

V usage is TRBV7-8 and J usage is TRBJ2-7; D is perhaps TRBD2 (7 bases). The CDR3 sequence is 16 residues long. Trimming removed 6 bases from V and 2 bases from J, with 20 bases in between. Germline lookup yields CDR1 SGHVS and CDR2 FQNEAQ. The CDR3 DNA follows: TGTGCCAGCAGTCGCTATTGGGGGGGCGCCCCCTACGAGCAGTACTTC. The encoded protein is CASSRYWGGAPYEQYF.

The V call is TRBV5-1, the J call TRBJ1-1, with a possible D match to TRBD1 (6 bases). This CDR3 has 14 residues. Trimming cost V 5 bases and J 1 base, with 12 bases left between them. CDR1 and CDR2 from the germline V gene are SGHRS and YFSETQ. CDR3 DNA sequence: TGCGCCAGCAGTCCAGGGGTTTCGAACACTGAAGCTTTCTTT. Translation: CASSPGVSNTEAFF.

The chain employs TRBV28 and TRBJ1-1; no clear D gene. Germline values: CDR1 MDHEN, CDR2 SYDVKM. Trimming removed 2 bases from V and 1 base from J, with 8 bases in between. The CDR3 is 14 amino acids. CDR3 bases: TGTGCCAGCAGTTTAGGCCGGGGGAACACTGAAGCTTTCTTT. This gives the protein CASSLGRGNTEAFF.

Only one count was recorded for this clone. The chain is built from TRBV10-3 and TRBJ1-4; D might be TRBD1 (6 bases). Looked up from germline, CDR1 is ENHRY and CDR2 is SYGVKD. Trimming took off 8 bases at V and 4 bases at J, with 11 bases between the two ends. The length of the CDR3 is 13 residues. Written as DNA, the CDR3 is TGTGCCATCGCTGGACAGATTAATGAAAAACTGTTTTTT. This gives the protein CAIAGQINEKLFF.

V gene TRBV9 combines with J gene TRBJ2-7, with 8 positions matching TRBD1. Germline values: CDR1 SGDLS, CDR2 YYNGEE. CDR3 length: 15 amino acids. The V gene end was trimmed by 5 bases and the J gene end by 0 bases; junction bases not matched to a gene: 7. CDR3 nucleotides: TGTGCCAGCAGTCCAAGACAGGGGCACTCCTACGAGCAGTACTTC. Protein product: CASSPRQGHSYEQYF.

The V call is TRBV6-1, the J call TRBJ1-2; TRBD1 matches at 9 bases. The junction had 6 bases not matched to a gene; V was cut back by 4 bases and J by 6 bases. Per the germline V gene, CDR1 is MNHNS and CDR2 is SASEGT. CDR3 length equals 14 residues. The CDR3 spells CASSAWGQGNGYTF. The CDR3 DNA reads TGTGCCAGCAGTGCCTGGGGACAGGGCAATGGCTACACCTTC.

This chain connects TRBV9 to TRBJ1-2, with 7 bases matching TRBD1. V shed 0 bases and J 4 bases; nucleotides not matched to a gene: 12. The CDR3 consists of 17 residues. Germline V gives CDR1 SGDLS, CDR2 YYNGEE. The CDR3 coding sequence is TGTGCCAGCAGCGTAGATGCCAGGGGGGAGTTTGGCTATGGCTACACCTTC. Translated: CASSVDARGEFGYGYTF.

This chain uses TRBV6-4 with TRBJ2-4; perhaps TRBD2 as D (5 bases). The germline V gene encodes CDR1 MRHNA and CDR2 SNTAGT. The CDR3 is 13 amino acids. Trimming took off 6 bases at V and 4 bases at J, with 10 bases between the two ends. The CDR3 DNA is TGTGCCAGCAGCGGGGAGCAGAAAAACATTCAGTACTTC. This encodes CASSGEQKNIQYF.

CDR3 DNA sequence: TGTGCCAGCTCACCAAAGGGGCCTCTATCCCACTACGAGCAGTACTTC. Translated: CASSPKGPLSHYEQYF. This sequence joins TRBV18 and TRBJ2-7, with D tentatively TRBD1 (5 bases). The CDR3 is 16 residues long. V gave up 2 bases and J gave up 3 bases, with 17 bases separating them. Germline-derived CDR1 and CDR2 are KGHSH and LQKENI. Full variable domain (outside the CDR3, taken from reference TRBV18 and TRBJ2-7): NAGVMQNPRHLVRRRGQEARLRCSPMKGHSHVYWYRQLPEEGLKFMVYLQKENIIDESGMPKERFSAEFPKEGPSILRIQQVVRGDSAAYFCASSPKGPLSHYEQYFGPGTRLTVT.

In nucleotides, the CDR3 is TGTGCCAGCAGCCCCCGGGACAGGGGGAGGAAGATTGAAAAACTGTTTTTT. Translated: CASSPRDRGRKIEKLFF. This chain links TRBV7-9 with TRBJ1-4, with 11 bases identical to TRBD1. The CDR3 is 17 residues long. V gave up 5 bases and J gave up 7 bases; unmatched junction bases: 12. Germline V gene sequence: CDR1 SEHNR, CDR2 FQNEAQ (reference sequence).

The chain recombines TRBV5-1 with TRBJ2-3, with TRBD1 matching over 12 bases. V was pared by 1 base and J by 6 bases, with 6 bases of the junction left unmatched. Looked up from germline, CDR1 is SGHRS and CDR2 is YFSETQ. CDR3 length equals 16 residues. The CDR3 DNA sequence: TGCGCCAGCAGCTTGAGGGGACAGGGGGCTGGGGATACGCAGTATTTT. Protein product: CASSLRGQGAGDTQYF. The complete variable domain, with remaining parts taken from reference TRBV5-1 and TRBJ2-3, reads KAGVTQTPRYLIKTRGQQVTLSCSPISGHRSVSWYQQTPGQGLQFLFEYFSETQRNKGNFPGRFSGRQFSNSRSEMNVSTLELGDSALYLCASSLRGQGAGDTQYFGPGTRLTVL.

The chain is built from TRBV7-2 and TRBJ2-7, with 8 bases matching TRBD1. Germline assignment: CDR1 SGHTA and CDR2 FQGNSA. The CDR3 covers 14 residues. V trimming: 4 bases; J trimming: 1 base; junction bases outside the gene matches: 3. The CDR3 region has the DNA TGTGCCAGCAGCTCGGGACAGGAGTCCTACGAGCAGTACTTC. It specifies CASSSGQESYEQYF.

The chain recombines TRBV4-1 with TRBJ1-1; D unresolved. Trimming took off 7 bases at V and 0 bases at J, with 9 bases between the two ends. The CDR3 runs to 13 residues. Germline V gene sequence: CDR1 MGHRA, CDR2 YSYEKL. DNA for the CDR3: TGCGCCAGCACGCAGGCCATGAACACTGAAGCTTTCTTT. Residues: CASTQAMNTEAFF.

V and J are TRBV19 and TRBJ2-3; D remains unclear. V lost 4 bases, J lost 0 bases, and 11 bases lay in between. From germline, CDR1 is LNHDA and CDR2 SQIVND (reference sequence). The CDR3 has 15 amino acids. Here the CDR3 reads CASSRSPGSTDTQYF. The CDR3, as DNA: TGTGCCAGTAGTAGGTCCCCTGGCAGCACAGATACGCAGTATTTT. The variable domain in full, with the rest retrieved from reference TRBV19 and TRBJ2-3, is DGGITQSPKYLFRKEGQNVTLSCEQNLNHDAMYWYRQDPGQGLRLIYYSQIVNDFQKGDIAEGYSVSREKKESFPLTVTSAQKNPTAFYLCASSRSPGSTDTQYFGPGTRLTVL.

The chain is built from TRBV7-3 and TRBJ2-5; 7 nucleotides agree with TRBD1. With 4 bases clipped from V and 2 bases from J, the junction kept 7 bases outside the gene matches. This CDR3 is 15 amino acids long. Germline CDR1 reads SGHTA; CDR2 reads FQGTGA. CDR3 sequence reads: CASSSLGQQQETQYF. The CDR3 nucleotides read TGTGCCAGCAGCTCTCTGGGACAGCAGCAAGAGACCCAGTACTTC. Full variable domain (rest looked up from reference TRBV7-3 and TRBJ2-5): GAGVSQTPSNKVTEKGKYVELRCDPISGHTALYWYRQSLGQGPEFLIYFQGTGAADDSGLPNDRFFAVRPEGSVSTLKIQRTERGDSAVYLCASSSLGQQQETQYFGPGTRLLVL.

This chain uses TRBV25-1 with TRBJ1-2; D possibly corresponds to TRBD1 (5 bases). The CDR3 contains 13 residues. The V end lost 6 bases, the J end lost 8 bases, and 16 bases lay between the germline ends. CDR1 and CDR2 (germline): MGHDK, SYGVNS. The CDR3 sequence is CASSHQGLGGYTF. The CDR3 nucleotides read TGTGCCAGCAGCCATCAGGGATTGGGGGGCTACACCTTC.

V and J are TRBV4-2 and TRBJ1-2, with 8 bases lining up with TRBD1. Germline lookup yields CDR1 LGHNA and CDR2 YNFKEQ. Trimming cost V 6 bases and J 6 bases; bases outside gene matches: 12. There are 15 residues in the CDR3. In DNA form, the CDR3 reads TGTGCCAGCAGTCAGGCCCGGACAGGGCTACATGGCTACACCTTC. It is translated as CASSQARTGLHGYTF.

This chain links TRBV10-3 with TRBJ2-3, with 7 nucleotides matching TRBD1. The germline V gene encodes CDR1 ENHRY and CDR2 SYGVKD. This CDR3 spans 15 amino acids. After removal of 2 bases from V and 1 base from J, the junction contained 3 bases not matched to a gene. This CDR3 is CAISEEGAGTDTQYF. The CDR3 DNA is TGTGCCATCAGTGAGGAGGGGGCCGGCACAGATACGCAGTATTTT.